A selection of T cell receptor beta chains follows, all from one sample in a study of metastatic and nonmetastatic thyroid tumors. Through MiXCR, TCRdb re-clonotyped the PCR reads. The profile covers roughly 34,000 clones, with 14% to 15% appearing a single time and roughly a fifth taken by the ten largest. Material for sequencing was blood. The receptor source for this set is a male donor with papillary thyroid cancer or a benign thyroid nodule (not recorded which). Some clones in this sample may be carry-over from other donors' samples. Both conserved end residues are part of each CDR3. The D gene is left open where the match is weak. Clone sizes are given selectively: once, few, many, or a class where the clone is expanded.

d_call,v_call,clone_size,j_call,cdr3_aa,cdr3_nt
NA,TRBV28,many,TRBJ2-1,CASSEPTGSNYNEQFF,TGTGCCAGCAGCGAACCGACTGGCAGTAACTACAATGAGCAGTTCTTC
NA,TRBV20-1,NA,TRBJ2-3,CSARMGLAGPSTDTQYF,TGCAGTGCTAGAATGGGTCTTGCGGGACCTAGCACAGATACGCAGTATTTT
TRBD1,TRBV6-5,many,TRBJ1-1,CASSYGPGTGRWNTEAFF,TGTGCCAGCAGTTATGGCCCCGGGACAGGGAGATGGAACACTGAAGCTTTCTTT
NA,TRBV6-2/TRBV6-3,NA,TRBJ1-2,CASSYSTAGAVGYTF,TGTGCCAGCAGTTACTCTACGGCCGGGGCTGTCGGCTACACCTTC
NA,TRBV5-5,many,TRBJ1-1,CASSPYTNTEAFF,TGTGCCAGCAGCCCGTACACGAACACTGAAGCTTTCTTT
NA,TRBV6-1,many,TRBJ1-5,CASRENSNQPQHF,TGTGCCAGCCGAGAGAATAGCAATCAGCCCCAGCATTTT
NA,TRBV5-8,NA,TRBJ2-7,CASRLYCPYEQYF,TGTGCCAGCAGATTGTACTGCCCCTACGAGCAGTACTTC
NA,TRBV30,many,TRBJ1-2,CAWTSQVGNYGYTF,TGTGCCTGGACCAGCCAGGTTGGGAACTATGGCTACACCTTC
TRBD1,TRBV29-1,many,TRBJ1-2,CSVEKGADYGYTF,TGCAGCGTTGAAAAGGGGGCGGACTATGGCTACACCTTC
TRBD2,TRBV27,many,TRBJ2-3,CASSWTGGGRYTDTQYF,TGTGCCAGCAGTTGGACGGGAGGCGGCCGTTACACAGATACGCAGTATTTT
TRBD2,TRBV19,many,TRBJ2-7,CASSSGLVLGEQYF,TGTGCCAGTAGTTCGGGACTAGTACTAGGCGAGCAGTACTTC
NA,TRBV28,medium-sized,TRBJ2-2,CASRGHRNTGELFF,TGTGCCAGCAGGGGACACAGGAACACCGGGGAGCTGTTTTTT
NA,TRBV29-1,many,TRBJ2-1,CSVEDDRRNEQFF,TGCAGCGTTGAAGATGACAGGCGCAATGAGCAGTTCTTC
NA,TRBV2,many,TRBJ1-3,CASRRQVSGNTIYF,TGTGCCAGCAGGAGACAGGTCTCTGGAAACACCATATATTTT
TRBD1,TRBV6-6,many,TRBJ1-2,CASSYTDRVFLYGYTF,TGTGCCAGCAGTTACACGGACAGGGTCTTTCTCTATGGCTACACCTTC
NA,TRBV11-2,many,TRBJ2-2,CASSLARAAGELFF,TGTGCCAGCAGCTTAGCCCGGGCAGCCGGGGAGCTGTTTTTT
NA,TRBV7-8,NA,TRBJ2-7,CASSLRVSYYQYF,TGTGCCAGCAGCTTGCGGGTCTCCTACTATCAGTACTTC
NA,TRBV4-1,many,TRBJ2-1,CASSHRDGYNEQFF,TGCGCCAGCAGCCACCGGGACGGATACAATGAGCAGTTCTTC
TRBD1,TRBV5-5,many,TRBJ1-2,CASRTSGTGVGYTF,TGTGCCAGCCGTACCTCTGGGACAGGGGTCGGCTACACCTTC
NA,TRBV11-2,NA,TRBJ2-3,CASSYGPPTQYF,TGTGCCAGCAGCTATGGGCCCCCCACGCAGTATTTT
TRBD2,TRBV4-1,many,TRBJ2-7,CASSQDLSLAGGPGSEQYF,TGCGCCAGCAGCCAAGATTTGTCCCTAGCGGGAGGGCCGGGGAGCGAGCAGTACTTC
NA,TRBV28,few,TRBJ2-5,CASSLSLQETQYF,TGTGCCAGCAGTTTATCCCTCCAAGAGACCCAGTACTTC
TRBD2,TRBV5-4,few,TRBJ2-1,CASSLAGLAGGPGEQFF,TGTGCCAGCAGCTTGGCTGGACTAGCGGGAGGGCCGGGTGAGCAGTTCTTC
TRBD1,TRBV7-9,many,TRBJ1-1,CASSKGQAIEAFF,TGTGCCAGCAGCAAGGGACAGGCAATTGAAGCTTTCTTT
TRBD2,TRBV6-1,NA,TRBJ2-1,CASSVAGGRINEQFF,TGTGCCAGCAGTGTAGCGGGAGGGAGAATCAATGAGCAGTTCTTC
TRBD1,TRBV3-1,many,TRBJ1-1,CASSQGQGSTEAFF,TGTGCCAGCAGCCAGGGACAGGGATCAACTGAAGCTTTCTTT
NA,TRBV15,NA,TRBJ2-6,CATSSNKGSSGANVLTF,TGTGCCACCAGCTCCAACAAGGGCTCCTCTGGGGCCAACGTCCTGACTTTC
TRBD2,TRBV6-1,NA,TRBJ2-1,CASSDWREASMGDQFF,TGTGCCAGCAGTGATTGGCGGGAGGCCTCGATGGGTGATCAGTTCTTC
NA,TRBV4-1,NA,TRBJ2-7,CASSRDRTSYEQYF,TGCGCCAGCAGCCGCGACAGAACTTCCTACGAGCAGTACTTC
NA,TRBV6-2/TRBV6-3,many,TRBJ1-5,CASSSGQASNQPQHF,TGTGCCAGCAGTTCAGGACAAGCTAGCAATCAGCCCCAGCATTTT
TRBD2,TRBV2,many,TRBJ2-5,CASRTSGRGETQYF,TGTGCCAGCAGGACTAGCGGGAGAGGGGAGACCCAGTACTTC
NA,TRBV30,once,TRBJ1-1,CAWSLTGGEALF,TGTGCCTGGAGTCTCACGGGAGGGGAAGCTTTATTT
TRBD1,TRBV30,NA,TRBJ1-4,CAGGQGREKLFF,TGTGCCGGAGGACAGGGTCGTGAAAAACTGTTTTTT
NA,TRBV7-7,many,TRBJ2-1,CASSAGVGYNEQFF,TGTGCTAGCAGCGCAGGGGTGGGTTACAATGAGCAGTTCTTC
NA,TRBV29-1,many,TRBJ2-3,CSVVGGPISLDTQYF,TGCAGCGTTGTTGGGGGGCCAATCTCTTTGGATACGCAGTATTTT
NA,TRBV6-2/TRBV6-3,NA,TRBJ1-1,CASSPAGTGYSEAFF,TGTGCCAGCAGCCCCGCCGGAACAGGGTACTCTGAAGCTTTCTTT
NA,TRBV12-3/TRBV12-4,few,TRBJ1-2,CASSPLWGANYGYTF,TGTGCCAGCAGTCCTCTGTGGGGGGCGAACTATGGCTACACCTTC
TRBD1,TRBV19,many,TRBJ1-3,CASSIVQGASGNTIYF,TGTGCCAGTAGTATAGTACAGGGGGCATCAGGAAACACCATATATTTT
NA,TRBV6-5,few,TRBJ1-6,CASSYSCREDSHLHF,TGTGCCAGCAGTTACTCGTGCAGGGAAGATTCACACCTACACTTT
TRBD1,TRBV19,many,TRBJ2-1,CASSRRDRDDEQFF,TGTGCCAGTAGCCGCCGGGACAGGGACGATGAGCAGTTCTTC
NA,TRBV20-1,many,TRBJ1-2,CSARGMGDYGYTF,TGCAGTGCTAGGGGTATGGGAGACTATGGCTACACCTTC
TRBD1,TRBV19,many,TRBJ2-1,CASRRPGQGAGEQFF,TGTGCCAGTAGGCGGCCTGGACAGGGGGCAGGTGAGCAGTTCTTC
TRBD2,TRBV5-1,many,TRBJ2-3,CASSIPLAGGPTDTQYF,TGCGCCAGCAGCATCCCCCTAGCGGGAGGGCCCACAGATACGCAGTATTTT
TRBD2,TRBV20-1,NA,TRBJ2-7,CSASPGGGGRAGEQYF,TGCAGTGCTAGCCCGGGGGGGGGCGGCAGGGCGGGCGAGCAGTACTTC
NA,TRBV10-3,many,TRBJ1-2,CAISVGGRYGYTF,TGTGCCATCAGTGTAGGGGGGAGGTATGGCTACACCTTC
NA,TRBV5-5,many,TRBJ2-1,CASSLAWDGQFF,TGTGCCAGCAGCTTGGCCTGGGACGGGCAGTTCTTC
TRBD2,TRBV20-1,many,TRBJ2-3,CSGLAEHGDTQYF,TGCAGTGGCCTAGCGGAGCATGGGGATACGCAGTATTTT
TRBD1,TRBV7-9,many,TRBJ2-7,CASSLPTGKASYEQYF,TGTGCCAGCAGCTTACCGACAGGGAAGGCCTCCTACGAGCAGTACTTC
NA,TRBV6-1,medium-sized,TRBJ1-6,CASSDAWGAYNSPLHF,TGTGCCAGCAGCGACGCTTGGGGGGCCTATAATTCACCCCTCCACTTT
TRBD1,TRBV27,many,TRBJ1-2,CASSSGPGDRTSYGYTF,TGTGCCAGCAGTTCAGGCCCCGGGGACAGAACCTCCTATGGCTACACCTTC
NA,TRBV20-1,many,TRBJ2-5,CSAPRGETQYF,TGCAGTGCCCCCAGAGGGGAGACCCAGTACTTC
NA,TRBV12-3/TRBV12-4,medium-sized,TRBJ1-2,CASSFRDYGYTF,TGTGCCAGCAGTTTTCGAGACTATGGCTACACCTTC
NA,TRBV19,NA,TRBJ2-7,CAIEIRGNEQYF,TGTGCCATCGAAATCCGGGGGAATGAGCAGTACTTC
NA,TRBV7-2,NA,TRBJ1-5,CASSLVTNQPQHF,TGTGCCAGCAGCTTAGTTACTAATCAGCCCCAGCATTTT
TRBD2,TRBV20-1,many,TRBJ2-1,CSARLAGGNEQFF,TGCAGTGCTAGACTAGCGGGAGGTAATGAGCAGTTCTTC
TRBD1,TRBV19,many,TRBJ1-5,CASSKGQGARGGQPQHF,TGTGCCAGTAGTAAGGGACAGGGGGCCCGGGGAGGTCAGCCCCAGCATTTT